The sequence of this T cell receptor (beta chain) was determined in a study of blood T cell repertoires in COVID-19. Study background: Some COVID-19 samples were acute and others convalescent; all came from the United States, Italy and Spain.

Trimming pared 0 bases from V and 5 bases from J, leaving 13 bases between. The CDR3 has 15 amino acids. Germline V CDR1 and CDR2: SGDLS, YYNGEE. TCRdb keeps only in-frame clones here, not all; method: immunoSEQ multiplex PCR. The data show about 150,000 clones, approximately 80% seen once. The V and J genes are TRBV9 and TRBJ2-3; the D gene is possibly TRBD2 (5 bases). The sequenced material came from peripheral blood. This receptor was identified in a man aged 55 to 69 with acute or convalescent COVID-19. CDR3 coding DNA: TGTGCCAGCAGCGTAGGGGTCGCGAGCGGAGATACGCAGTATTTT. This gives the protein CASSVGVASGDTQYF.